This T cell receptor (beta chain) derives from a study of blood T cell repertoires in COVID-19. Profiling relied on immunoSEQ multiplex PCR, and the TCRdb table lists in-frame clones only, not all of them. The sample consists of a few hundred thousand clones, approximately 91% of them appearing once. Those who participated ranged in age from 18 to 89 years and resided in about two dozen US areas. Cohort 3 recovered donors had two negative PCRs, clearance, or symptom resolution. The CDR3 sequence is 15 residues long. CDR1 SGHRS and CDR2 YFSETQ come from the germline V gene. V lost 5 bases to trimming and J lost 3 bases, with 14 bases between them.

This chain links TRBV5-1 with TRBJ2-2; weak D call: TRBD1 (6 bases). Sequencing was performed on PBMCs or T cells enriched from blood (not recorded which). This clonotype originated in a middle-aged woman who had recovered from COVID-19. In DNA, the CDR3 is TGCGCCAGCAGTCTTCGGGACACCTACACCGGGGAGCTGTTTTTT. Translation: CASSLRDTYTGELFF.